A single sample is the source of the 24 T cell receptor beta chains below, sequenced in a study of persistence of HIV-infected CD4 T cells (dated by TCRdb to about 2020). Sample treatment or condition, as interpreted from the label and publication: suppressive antiretroviral therapy. Cells were stimulated with a pool of overlapping HIV-1 Gag 15-mer peptides at about 1 ug per peptide per mL. Responding CD4+ T cells were sorted on the basis of upregulation of both CD40 ligand and CD69. The immunoSEQ hsTCRB assay version 4, run in survey mode, was used to sequence TCRbeta repertoires from genomic DNA. TCRdb re-hosts the immuneACCESS table, in-frame sequences only. Its copies lack some clones; in the studies checked, an unresolved V gene accounts for under half of them, and the cause for the rest is not known. The sample table lists about 32,000 clones, 70% of them with a count of one. The leading ten clones occupy approximately 1.4% of the sample.

Their specific antigens are unknown. The sample in question was CD4+ T cells sorted from PBMCs after 18-hour stimulation, obtained from a patient who received antiretroviral therapy. The cell subset or site label on this specimen signifies: CD40L+CD69+ CD4 T cells responding to HIV-1 Gag peptides. The source of these receptors is an adult man with HIV who was CMV-seropositive.

The chain carries TRBV6-5 and TRBJ1-1; D gene ambiguous. Per the germline V gene, CDR1 is MNHEY and CDR2 is SVGAGI. The CDR3 totals 15 residues. Trimming removed 1 base at V and 1 base at J, with 10 bases between. The CDR3 loop is CASSYFDRRNTEAFF. Written as DNA, the CDR3 is TGTGCCAGCAGTTACTTTGATCGGCGGAACACTGAAGCTTTCTTT.

The chain combines TRBV3-1 (or the pseudogene TRBV3-2) with TRBJ2-7, with D unresolved. Germline assignment: CDR1 LGHDT and CDR2 YNNKEL (reference sequence). V dropped 4 bases and J dropped 3 bases, with 7 bases sitting between them. CDR3 length equals 12 residues. The CDR3 protein is CASSLQYYEQYF. CDR3 nucleotides: TGTGCCAGCAGCCTCCAGTACTACGAGCAGTACTTC.

The chain links TRBV11-2 to TRBJ1-3; weak D call: TRBD1 (6 bases). CDR3 length: 15 residues. Looked up from germline, CDR1 is SGHAT and CDR2 is FQNNGV. Trimming took off 5 bases at V and 4 bases at J, with 15 bases between the two ends. CDR3 DNA sequence: TGTGCCAGCAGCCCCGGGCAGGGGCAGGGAAACACCATATATTTT. Translating gives CASSPGQGQGNTIYF.

The sample holds a few counts of this clone. V and J are TRBV18 and TRBJ1-1; 7 bases align to TRBD1. The CDR3 covers 14 residues. The V and J ends lost 3 bases and 2 bases, in that order; junction bases with no gene match: 3. Germline loops: CDR1 KGHSH, CDR2 LQKENI. Here the CDR3 DNA reads TGTGCCAGCTCACCGCCAGGGGGTAACACTGAAGCTTTCTTT. This translates into CASSPPGGNTEAFF.

V and J are TRBV18 and TRBJ2-1, with TRBD2 matching over 10 bases. CDR1 is KGHSH and CDR2 is LQKENI in the germline V gene. Trimming cost V 0 bases and J 10 bases; bases outside gene matches: 12. The CDR3 loop spans 17 amino acids. The CDR3: CASSPPSSGGAQGEQFF. The CDR3 region has the DNA TGTGCCAGCTCACCACCGTCGAGCGGGGGGGCTCAAGGCGAGCAGTTCTTC.

The chain carries TRBV27 and TRBJ1-2; D uncertain. V was trimmed by 5 bases and J by 4 bases, leaving 20 bases between them. Germline values: CDR1 MNHEY, CDR2 SMNVEV (reference sequence). The CDR3 spans 16 residues. CDR3 amino acids: CASSTRVNTASYGYTF. The CDR3 DNA reads as TGTGCCAGCAGTACCCGTGTTAACACAGCATCCTATGGCTACACCTTC.

This sequence joins TRBV7-3 and TRBJ2-1, with D possibly TRBD2 on 6 matching bases. The CDR3 runs to 15 residues. The germline V gene encodes CDR1 SGHTA and CDR2 FQGTGA. Trimming left V 3 bases short and J 7 bases short, with 16 bases between. CDR3 sequence: CASSLTSGGINEQFF. The CDR3 DNA is TGTGCCAGCAGCTTGACTAGTGGCGGGATAAATGAGCAGTTCTTC.

In its sample, this clone was seen a few times. This sequence joins TRBV10-2 and TRBJ1-3; tentative D call: TRBD1 (6 bases). V lost 8 bases and J 2 bases, leaving 16 bases between the germline ends. The CDR3 totals 15 residues. Germline CDR1 WSHSY, CDR2 SAAADI. In DNA form, the CDR3 reads TGCGCCAGCTCCCCACAGGACAGCACTGGAAACACCATATATTTT. Its protein is CASSPQDSTGNTIYF.

This clone was seen more than once but under ten times. The rearrangement uses TRBV9 and TRBJ2-3, with D possibly matching TRBD1 (6 bases). In germline, CDR1 is SGDLS, CDR2 YYNGEE. The CDR3 length is 16 residues. V was shortened by 5 bases and J by 2 bases, with 18 bases between the two germline ends. The CDR3 is CASSPTGHGATDTQYF. CDR3 coding DNA: TGTGCCAGCAGTCCTACGGGACACGGTGCCACAGATACGCAGTATTTT. Filled out from reference TRBV9 and TRBJ2-3, the complete variable domain reads DSGVTQTPKHLITATGQRVTLRCSPRSGDLSVYWYQQSLDQGLQFLIQYYNGEERAKGNILERFSAQQFPDLHSELNLSSLELGDSALYFCASSPTGHGATDTQYFGPGTRLTVL.

The chain recombines TRBV3-1 (or the pseudogene TRBV3-2) with TRBJ1-2; TRBD1 is a possible D gene (5 bases). V was cut by 8 bases and J by 4 bases, with 23 bases left in between. Looked up from germline, CDR1 is LGHDT and CDR2 is YNNKEL (reference sequence). This CDR3 is built from 16 residues. This chain's CDR3 is CASSPSNARGGYGYTF. Here the CDR3 DNA reads TGTGCCAGCTCCCCTTCTAATGCGAGGGGCGGCTATGGCTACACCTTC.

The chain uses TRBV5-1 and TRBJ1-2; TRBD1 is a possible D gene (5 bases). CDR1 SGHRS and CDR2 YFSETQ come from the germline V gene. V lost 0 bases, J lost 5 bases, and 11 bases lay in between. This CDR3 is built from 14 residues. Here the CDR3 DNA reads TGCGCCAGCAGCTTGGGGCCAGGGAGGTATGGCTACACCTTC. It codes for CASSLGPGRYGYTF.

This rearrangement joins TRBV6-5 to TRBJ1-3, with D maybe TRBD1 (6 bases). Germline loops: CDR1 MNHEY, CDR2 SVGAGI. V shed 8 bases and J shed 4 bases, with 12 bases lying between them. This CDR3 is 13 amino acids long. In DNA, the CDR3 is TGTGCCAGCCGAGGGGGTCCCGGAAACACCATATATTTT. Translated: CASRGGPGNTIYF.

V usage is TRBV27 and J usage is TRBJ1-2; the D gene is possibly TRBD1 (6 bases). Per the germline V gene, CDR1 is MNHEY and CDR2 is SMNVEV (reference sequence). This CDR3 has 13 amino acids. The ends were cut back, 5 bases at V and 12 bases at J, with 19 bases in the middle. The CDR3 spells CASSPFNREKNTF. The DNA of the CDR3 is TGTGCCAGCAGTCCTTTCAACAGGGAAAAGAACACCTTC.

The rearrangement joins TRBV5-1 to TRBJ2-4; D possibly corresponds to TRBD2 (5 bases). There are 17 residues in the CDR3. CDR1 SGHRS and CDR2 YFSETQ come from the germline V gene. V was clipped by 3 bases and J by 0 bases, with 16 bases between them. CDR3 DNA sequence: TGCGCCAGCAGCTCCGAGGGCGCGACGAAAGCCAAAAACATTCAGTACTTC. Translation gives CASSSEGATKAKNIQYF. The entire variable domain, with the rest obtained from reference TRBV5-1 and TRBJ2-4, is as follows: KAGVTQTPRYLIKTRGQQVTLSCSPISGHRSVSWYQQTPGQGLQFLFEYFSETQRNKGNFPGRFSGRQFSNSRSEMNVSTLELGDSALYLCASSSEGATKAKNIQYFGAGTRLSVL.

The gene calls are TRBV6-6 and TRBJ1-2; 8 bases line up with TRBD1. Losses at the gene ends were 6 bases for V and 5 bases for J; bases not matched to a gene: 8. The CDR3 is made up of 14 amino acids. Germline V gives CDR1 MNHNY, CDR2 SVGAGI (reference sequence). This chain's CDR3 is CASRDLQGAYGYTF. Here the CDR3 DNA reads TGTGCCAGCAGGGACCTCCAGGGGGCTTATGGCTACACCTTC.

This clone was recorded a few times. The V call is TRBV19, the J call TRBJ1-4; 8 nucleotides line up with TRBD1. The CDR3 has 15 amino acids. V was clipped by 5 bases and J by 3 bases; unmatched bases: 5. Germline V gene lookup returns CDR1 LNHDA and CDR2 SQIVND (reference sequence). CDR3 DNA: TGTGCCAGTAGTGTTACAGGGGGTGCTAATGAAAAACTGTTTTTT. It yields the protein CASSVTGGANEKLFF.

Here the CDR3 reads CASSGHGTGENEQFF. CDR3 nucleotide sequence: TGTGCCAGTAGTGGTCACGGGACAGGGGAGAATGAGCAGTTCTTC. The chain carries TRBV19 and TRBJ2-1, with 10 bases that match TRBD1. V lost 5 bases, J lost 7 bases, and 8 bases stayed unmatched. The CDR3 contains 15 residues. In germline, CDR1 is LNHDA, CDR2 SQIVND (reference sequence).

The rearrangement joins TRBV4-1 to TRBJ2-1; maybe TRBD2 (5 bases). The V end was cut by 0 bases, the J end by 14 bases, with 20 bases between. The germline V gene has CDR1 MGHRA and CDR2 YSYEKL. The CDR3 totals 15 residues. The CDR3 DNA follows: TGCGCCAGCAGCCAAGAAGCGACCGGCCTCGGACTCAAGTTCTTC. Translated: CASSQEATGLGLKFF.

This clone was detected only a few times. The chain recombines TRBV5-1 with TRBJ1-2; 10 bases align to TRBD1. CDR3 length equals 13 residues. Looked up from germline, CDR1 is SGHRS and CDR2 is YFSETQ. V lost 7 bases and J lost 11; bases outside the gene matches: 11. CDR3: CASRQTGGGPYTF. The CDR3 DNA reads TGCGCCAGCCGCCAGACAGGGGGCGGCCCTTACACCTTC. Drawing the rest from reference TRBV5-1 and TRBJ1-2, the complete variable domain is KAGVTQTPRYLIKTRGQQVTLSCSPISGHRSVSWYQQTPGQGLQFLFEYFSETQRNKGNFPGRFSGRQFSNSRSEMNVSTLELGDSALYLCASRQTGGGPYTFGSGTRLTVV.

This chain uses TRBV6-5 with TRBJ1-2; TRBD1 matches 7 bases. The V gene's germline CDR1 is MNHEY and CDR2 SVGAGI. There are 15 residues in the CDR3. The ends lost 5 bases at V and 8 bases at J; junction bases unmatched: 14. The CDR3 DNA sequence: TGTGCCAGCAGTCCAAATCGGAGGGGGCGCCGGGGCTACACCTTC. Amino acid sequence: CASSPNRRGRRGYTF.

The chain recombines TRBV7-6 with TRBJ1-2; D is unresolved. Per germline, CDR1 SGHVS and CDR2 FNYEAQ. The CDR3 has 13 amino acids. The V end lost 1 base, the J end lost 4 bases, and 7 bases lay between the germline ends. The CDR3 sequence: CASSLGGGYGYTF. As DNA, the CDR3 is TGTGCCAGCAGCTTAGGGGGTGGCTATGGCTACACCTTC.

The chain uses TRBV5-4 and TRBJ2-3; 8 nucleotides match TRBD2. Germline-derived CDR1 and CDR2 are SGHNT and YYREEE (reference sequence). The CDR3 consists of 16 residues. Germline trimming cut 1 base from V and 4 bases from J; bases unmatched to any gene: 8. The CDR3 loop is CASSLYLGGDSDTQYF. DNA of the CDR3: TGTGCCAGCAGCTTGTATCTCGGGGGGGACTCAGATACGCAGTATTTT.

V and J are TRBV6-5 and TRBJ1-2, with 9 bases that match TRBD1. Germline CDR1 MNHEY, CDR2 SVGAGI. Losses at the gene ends were 6 bases for V and 7 bases for J; bases not matched to a gene: 9. This CDR3 has 14 residues. The chain's CDR3 is CASSRDRDKPGYTF. The CDR3 DNA reads TGTGCCAGCAGCCGGGACAGGGACAAGCCTGGCTACACCTTC.

The chain employs TRBV2 and TRBJ2-7; D unresolved. The CDR3 runs to 14 residues. CDR1 is SNHLY and CDR2 is FYNNEI in the germline V gene. V was shortened by 3 bases and J by 0 bases, with 9 bases between the two germline ends. The CDR3 DNA is TGTGCCAGCAGTGAGGCACCCAACTCCTACGAGCAGTACTTC. It translates to CASSEAPNSYEQYF.